The T cell receptor beta chain under discussion was sequenced for a study of PD-1 blockade in classical Hodgkin lymphoma (dated by TCRdb to about 2020). Background on the whole study: Nivolumab dosing was 3 mg/kg intravenously every 2 weeks, continuing until either disease progression or unacceptable toxicity. The study used TCR beta sequencing and CyTOF to define a peripheral blood immune signature of response to PD-1 blockade in classical Hodgkin lymphoma. Summary of the overall study and its limitations: Lower diversity was observed in patients in whom nivolumab was started less than 1 year after ASCT, and these patients were excluded from later analyses so that confounding by immune reconstitution would be avoided. Trial patients with a complete response had baseline diversity similar to that of newly diagnosed patients, while partial responders and progressors had significantly lower diversity. Baseline TCR diversity was reported as lower in newly diagnosed patients than in healthy donors, and lower still in relapsed/refractory patients. By C4D1, a significant rise was seen in CD4+ TCR diversity but not in CD8+ TCR diversity (p=0.0027 vs p=0.16), and the rise was most apparent among complete responders (p=0.02). The study was restricted to a single clinical trial cohort, and the causes of repertoire differences, possibly disease activity or prior therapy, were left undefined.

Genomic DNA was isolated using the Qiagen DNeasy kit from unsorted PBMCs as well as from negatively selected CD4+ and CD8+ fractions. Amplification of TCR beta CDR3 regions was done by immunoSEQ multiplex PCR with primers that anneal to V and J segments. A synthetic immune receptor repertoire was used to minimize amplification bias, and any remaining bias was removed computationally after sequencing. The original methods were these. Repertoire diversity was quantified as the Shannon entropy index using custom Python scripts. Unsorted, CD4+ and CD8+ repertoires were analyzed separately, except for combined analyses in which CD4+ and CD8+ sequences were merged in silico. A clone counted as expanded when the clone's frequency after treatment rose at least 2-fold relative to C1D1, and clones undetected at baseline were given a pseudocount of 0.5. Clones with 0 or 1 copy at C1D1 were defined as singleton clones, while clones with 2 or more copies were defined as non-singleton clones. Clones expanded in unsorted samples were labelled as CD4+, CD8+ or unknown by matching protein sequences in sorted samples from the same patient. Wilcoxon tests on paired samples were used to test changes in diversity from C1D1 to C4D1. TCRdb provides this immuneACCESS table in a form limited to in-frame rearrangements. Some clones are lacking; in checked studies, under half of them reflect an unresolved V gene, and why the rest are absent is not known. The V and J calls and clone size are taken from that table; D and trimming were inferred from the DNA. The sample table shows some 30,000 clones, and about 81% are seen once. Around 0.85% of the sample rests with the top ten.

CDR1 GTSNPN and CDR2 SVGIG are derived from the germline V gene (reference sequence). The trim is 8 bases for V and 1 base for J, with a gap of 14 bases between the germline ends. From its cysteine to its phenylalanine, the CDR3 spans 14 amino acids. The entry retains the CDR3 DNA only, 42 bases that are in frame from base 1. The intended sense of this specimen's time point label: cycle 4 day 1 (C4D1), after six to seven weeks of nivolumab. All trial patients had relapsed after autologous stem cell transplantation, with cohorts A, B and C differing in prior brentuximab vedotin exposure. CD4+ T cells were purified from thawed PBMCs by magnetic negative selection with a Miltenyi CD4+ T cell isolation kit. The trial cohort comprised some 60 patients with relapsed/refractory classical Hodgkin lymphoma whose best overall responses were complete response, partial response or progressive disease. Trial patients were treated with single-agent nivolumab in the multi-cohort phase II CheckMate 205 trial. An independent review committee assessed best overall response by applying the 2007 International Working Group response criteria. Trial PBMCs were collected just before the start of nivolumab (C1D1) and during therapy at cycle 2 day 1 and cycle 4 day 1. Peripheral blood was collected in 8 mL Vacutainer Cell Preparation Tubes, from which PBMCs were isolated by centrifugation and then cryopreserved. Purified CD4+ and CD8+ fractions were prepared only for cases where an additional PBMC sample was available. Magnetically labelled cells were removed on LS columns in a quadroMACS separator, and the flow-through was collected as the purified fraction.

Concerning this clone itself: The clone's antigen remains unknown. No base quality information exists; no much larger clone differs at one position.

The clonotype comes from a human donor with classical Hodgkin lymphoma. The sequence is built from TRBV30 and TRBJ2-2; 6 matching bases give a weak D call of TRBD1. Sequences were derived from CD4+ T cells from blood, sampled before the fourth cycle of nivolumab. The DNA is TGTGCCCGGACGTTGGGACAGAACACCGGGGAGCTGTTTTTT. This is translated as CARTLGQNTGELFF. With the portions outside the CDR3 filled from the reference TRBV30 and TRBJ2-2 genes, the complete variable region becomes SQTIHQWPATLVQPVGSPLSLECTVEGTSNPNLYWYRQAAGRGLQLLFYSVGIGQISSEVPQNLSASRPQDRQFILSSKKLLLSDSGFYLCARTLGQNTGELFFGEGSRLTVL.